The 30 T cell receptor beta chains below all came from one sample that was sequenced in a study of metastatic and nonmetastatic thyroid tumors. TCRdb redid the clone calls on the PCR reads using MiXCR. The repertoire holds about 48,000 clones, with roughly a fifth as singletons. Prior to thyroid surgery, none of the patients had received any treatment. Input material: blood. All receptors derive from a male donor with papillary thyroid cancer or a benign thyroid nodule (not recorded which). Some clones in this sample may be carry-over from other donors' samples.

This clone was detected ten times or more. The V and J genes are TRBV4-1 and TRBJ2-4, with 11 bases that match TRBD2. The germline gives CDR1 MGHRA, CDR2 YSYEKL. This CDR3 comprises 18 residues. V trimming: 1 base; J trimming: 2 bases; junction bases outside the gene matches: 7. The CDR3 nucleotides are TGCGCCAGCAGCCAAGGACTAGCGGGACCTGTTTCCAAAAACATTCAGTACTTC. It is translated as CASSQGLAGPVSKNIQYF.

This clone was detected many times. The chain links TRBV5-6 to TRBJ2-1; D tentatively fits TRBD1 or TRBD2 (5 bases each). The CDR3 loop spans 15 amino acids. Germline V gene sequence: CDR1 SGHDT, CDR2 YYEEEE. Trimming pared 4 bases from V and 7 bases from J, leaving 18 bases between. CDR3 sequence: CASSRDRGRANEQFF. The CDR3 coding sequence is TGTGCCAGCAGCCGGGACCGGGGACGGGCAAATGAGCAGTTCTTC.

The chain combines TRBV19 with TRBJ1-2; a weak D match, TRBD1 (6 bases). V was clipped by 4 bases and J by 8 bases, with 17 bases between them. Germline V CDR1 and CDR2: LNHDA, SQIVND (reference sequence). This CDR3 has 14 amino acids. In nucleotides, the CDR3 is TGTGCCAGTAGTAGCCCACAGGGTTTCGGCGGCTACACCTTC. As protein: CASSSPQGFGGYTF.

This clone is labeled as medium-sized. J is TRBJ2-7 and V is TRBV27; weak D call: TRBD1 (7 bases). V shed 4 bases and J shed 4 bases, with 20 bases lying between them. Germline V lookup: CDR1 MNHEY, CDR2 SMNVEV (reference sequence). The CDR3 consists of 16 residues. This chain's CDR3 is CASSSRSTTGRYEQYF. The CDR3 DNA follows: TGTGCCAGCAGTTCTAGATCCACGACAGGGAGGTACGAGCAGTACTTC.

There are many counts of this clone. Being one base from a much bigger clone, this may be a read error. V and J are TRBV5-4 and TRBJ2-7; 7 positions match TRBD2. Germline CDR1 SGHNT, CDR2 YYREEE (reference sequence). There are 14 residues in the CDR3. The ends lost 4 bases at V and 4 bases at J; junction bases unmatched: 8. CDR3 bases: TGTGCCAGCAGCGCCTCTACTAGCGCGTACGAGCAGTACTTC. Its protein is CASSASTSAYEQYF. Full variable domain (outside the CDR3, taken from reference TRBV5-4 and TRBJ2-7): ETGVTQSPTHLIKTRGQQVTLRCSSQSGHNTVSWYQQALGQGPQFIFQYYREEENGRGNFPPRFSGLQFPNYSSELNVNALELDDSALYLCASSASTSAYEQYFGPGTRLTVT.

This clone was recorded many times. J is TRBJ2-2 and V is TRBV6-4; the D is unclear. The CDR3 is made up of 13 amino acids. V was clipped by 4 bases and J by 3 bases, with 6 bases between them. Germline lookup yields CDR1 MRHNA and CDR2 SNTAGT. The CDR3 nucleotides are TGTGCCAGCAGTGGGACCGACACCGGGGAGCTGTTTTTT. Translating gives CASSGTDTGELFF.

This clone came up many times. One end of the junction varies from germline; a read error may be responsible. The V gene is TRBV27, the J gene TRBJ1-1; 8 nucleotides match TRBD1. CDR3 length: 20 amino acids. Looked up from germline, CDR1 is MNHEY and CDR2 is SMNVEV (reference sequence). CDR3 protein: CASSLIQGAQRMEVKTEAFF. CDR3 bases: TGTGCCAGCAGTTTAATTCAGGGGGCGCAGAGGATGGAGGTGAAAACTGAAGCTTTCTTT.

J is TRBJ2-2 and V is TRBV11-2, with 7 bases that match TRBD2. CDR1 and CDR2 (germline): SGHAT, FQNNGV. J lost 4 bases, V lost 3 bases, and 11 bases had no gene match. The CDR3 is made up of 17 amino acids. CDR3 region: CASSFTSVPSGTGELFF. CDR3 coding DNA: TGTGCCAGCAGCTTCACTAGCGTCCCTAGCGGCACCGGGGAGCTGTTTTTT.

This clone was observed at least ten times. The chain is built from TRBV6-1 and TRBJ2-5; 9 bases are a match to TRBD1. With 4 bases clipped from V and 5 bases from J, the junction kept 11 bases outside the gene matches. Germline assignment: CDR1 MNHNS and CDR2 SASEGT. This CDR3 region has 16 residues. For the CDR3, the DNA is TGTGCCAGCAGTGGGCAGGGACAGGGATTTTTGGAGACCCAGTACTTC. Residues: CASSGQGQGFLETQYF.

Of note for this clone: This specimen includes other DNA sequences encoding the same CDR3. V is TRBV4-1 and J is TRBJ1-2; a weak D match, TRBD1 (6 bases). V was pared by 0 bases and J by 7 bases, with 18 bases between. There are 16 residues in the CDR3. Germline V CDR1 and CDR2: MGHRA, YSYEKL. The CDR3 spells CASSQDSRGGRGGYTF. CDR3 in DNA: TGCGCCAGCAGCCAAGATTCAAGGGGGGGTCGGGGTGGCTACACCTTC.

This clone was seen many times. The chain recombines TRBV20-1 with TRBJ2-7; D might be TRBD1 (6 bases). The CDR3 is made up of 14 amino acids. Germline assignment: CDR1 DFQATT and CDR2 SNEGSKA (reference sequence). Trimming shortened V by 1 base and J by 3 bases, and 13 bases separated the two germline ends. In nucleotides, the CDR3 is TGCAGTGCTAGAGGCCACGACAGGTTCTACGAGCAGTACTTC. It specifies CSARGHDRFYEQYF.

This clone was counted between two and nine times. This sequence joins TRBV20-1 and TRBJ2-1; TRBD2 aligns across 9 bases. This CDR3 is built from 15 residues. Germline assignment: CDR1 DFQATT and CDR2 SNEGSKA (reference sequence). The trim removed 1 base at V and 0 bases at J, leaving 1 base unmatched. The CDR3 DNA follows: TGCAGTGCTAGAGGACTAGCGGACTCCTACAATGAGCAGTTCTTC. It translates to CSARGLADSYNEQFF.

V and J are TRBV27 and TRBJ2-1; D gene unclear. The CDR3 contains 12 residues. Trimming removed 5 bases from V and 5 bases from J, with 7 bases in between. CDR1 and CDR2 (germline): MNHEY, SMNVEV (reference sequence). This chain's CDR3 is CASSQTNNEQFF. The CDR3 bases are TGTGCCAGCAGTCAGACAAACAATGAGCAGTTCTTC.

This clone was counted a few times. The V call is TRBV3-1, the J call TRBJ2-7, with D maybe TRBD2 (6 bases). CDR1 and CDR2 from the germline V gene are LGHDT and YNNKEL (reference sequence). The CDR3 has 18 residues. Trimming left V 1 base short and J 4 bases short, with 23 bases between. The CDR3 reads CASSQGRLGGSPRYEQYF. The CDR3 DNA reads TGTGCCAGCAGCCAAGGGAGACTAGGAGGGAGTCCCAGGTACGAGCAGTACTTC.

This clone was seen ten or more times. The rearrangement joins TRBV15 to TRBJ2-4, with D perhaps TRBD2 (5 bases). V was cut by 0 bases and J by 6 bases, with 12 bases left in between. CDR1 LNHNV and CDR2 YYDKDF come from the germline V gene (reference sequence). This CDR3 spans 15 amino acids. The CDR3 sequence: CATSRDKAGLNIQYF. The DNA for the CDR3 is TGTGCCACCAGCAGAGATAAGGCCGGACTAAACATTCAGTACTTC.

This rearrangement joins TRBV28 to TRBJ2-2; 9 bases agree with TRBD2. Germline V gene sequence: CDR1 MDHEN, CDR2 SYDVKM. The trim removed 0 bases at V and 1 base at J, leaving 0 bases unmatched. The CDR3 runs to 16 residues. Written as DNA, the CDR3 is TGTGCCAGCAGTTTATGGACTAGCGGGAACACCGGGGAGCTGTTTTTT. It specifies CASSLWTSGNTGELFF.

The table lists this clone with many counts. The chain is built from TRBV10-2 and TRBJ2-1; no definite D call. The V and J ends lost 6 bases and 0 bases respectively, with 12 bases between them. Germline CDR1 and CDR2: WSHSY and SAAADI. This CDR3 region has 15 residues. CDR3 sequence: CASSSAPISYNEQFF. CDR3 in DNA: TGCGCCAGCAGCTCAGCGCCTATCTCCTACAATGAGCAGTTCTTC.

The V gene is TRBV28, the J gene TRBJ2-7, with TRBD1 identical over 7 bases. This CDR3 contains 14 residues. V trimming: 6 bases; J trimming: 7 bases; junction bases outside the gene matches: 12. The germline CDR1 and CDR2 sequences are MDHEN and SYDVKM. The CDR3 loop is CASSRGTAAGEQYF. CDR3 nucleotides: TGTGCCAGCAGCCGAGGGACAGCGGCAGGGGAGCAGTACTTC.

The table lists this clone with many counts. V and J are TRBV6-1 and TRBJ1-2, with 8 nucleotides matching TRBD1. This CDR3 region has 15 residues. The V and J ends lost 5 bases and 4 bases, in that order; junction bases with no gene match: 9. Germline V gene sequence: CDR1 MNHNS, CDR2 SASEGT. CDR3 protein: CASSTRTGKAYGYTF. The DNA for the CDR3 is TGTGCCAGCAGTACCAGGACAGGGAAGGCCTATGGCTACACCTTC.

This clone was counted many times. This chain connects TRBV28 to TRBJ1-6; no definite D call. The CDR3 contains 15 residues. Germline V CDR1 and CDR2: MDHEN, SYDVKM. The germline V and J ends were trimmed by 2 bases and 0 bases, with 5 bases remaining between them. CDR3 region: CASSLKSSYNSPLHF. CDR3 bases: TGTGCCAGCAGTTTAAAAAGCTCCTATAATTCACCCCTCCACTTT.

Ten or more counts support this clone. This rearrangement joins TRBV27 to TRBJ1-1; no reliable D call. This CDR3 region has 15 residues. Trimming took off 2 bases at V and 0 bases at J, with 10 bases between the two ends. Germline CDR1 and CDR2: MNHEY and SMNVEV (reference sequence). The CDR3 spells CASSLVGSMNTEAFF. For the CDR3, the DNA is TGTGCCAGCAGTTTAGTGGGTTCGATGAACACTGAAGCTTTCTTT.

In its sample, this clone was seen many times. This sequence joins TRBV19 and TRBJ2-1; 7 positions agree with TRBD1. Germline lookup yields CDR1 LNHDA and CDR2 SQIVND (reference sequence). Unmatched junction bases numbered 3, after V lost 1 base and J lost 3 bases. The CDR3 length is 15 residues. DNA for the CDR3: TGTGCCAGTAGTATAGGGACAGGCGTCTACAATGAGCAGTTCTTC. It is translated as CASSIGTGVYNEQFF.

This chain links TRBV27 with TRBJ2-1; D gene uncertain. Trimming stripped 1 base from V and 4 bases from J, with 5 bases between. This CDR3 has 13 residues. The germline CDR1 and CDR2 sequences are MNHEY and SMNVEV (reference sequence). CDR3 DNA: TGTGCCAGCAGTTTATACGGGTACAATGAGCAGTTCTTC. Translation gives CASSLYGYNEQFF.

There are a few counts of this clone. The V gene is TRBV6-4, the J gene TRBJ2-2, with D possibly TRBD2 on 6 matching bases. Germline loops: CDR1 MRHNA, CDR2 SNTAGT. The CDR3 runs 15 residues. The V and J ends lost 4 bases and 1 base respectively, with 10 bases between them. In DNA form, the CDR3 reads TGTGCCAGCAGTGCCGGGGGACTGAACACCGGGGAGCTGTTTTTT. Translation gives CASSAGGLNTGELFF.

The chain uses TRBV15 and TRBJ1-5, with a possible D match to TRBD1 (5 bases). The V gene's germline CDR1 is LNHNV and CDR2 YYDKDF (reference sequence). The CDR3 sequence is 16 residues long. V lost 5 bases and J 5 bases, leaving 19 bases between the germline ends. CDR3 in DNA: TGTGCCACCAGCGGGGTAAGAGGGGCGGGGGATCAGCCCCAGCATTTT. It yields the protein CATSGVRGAGDQPQHF.

The chain couples TRBV6-1 to TRBJ2-5, with a weak D call TRBD2 (6 bases). V lost 4 bases and J lost 0, with 15 bases in between. This CDR3 region has 16 residues. Germline V CDR1 and CDR2: MNHNS, SASEGT. CDR3 nucleotide sequence: TGTGCCAGCAGTGTTGACAGCGGGTTTTACCAAGAGACCCAGTACTTC. It specifies CASSVDSGFYQETQYF.

This clone has a count of ten or more. This chain uses TRBV6-1 with TRBJ2-5, with a possible D match to TRBD1 (6 bases). This CDR3 spans 12 amino acids. Per the germline V gene, CDR1 is MNHNS and CDR2 is SASEGT. The germline V and J ends were trimmed by 10 bases and 5 bases, with 14 bases remaining between them. CDR3 amino acids: CATRGREETQYF. The CDR3 nucleotides are TGTGCCACCAGGGGAAGGGAGGAGACCCAGTACTTC.

The chain links TRBV5-4 to TRBJ2-5; 8 bases align to TRBD2. The V segment lost 3 bases and the J segment 4 bases; nucleotides outside the gene matches: 5. The V gene's germline CDR1 is SGHNT and CDR2 YYREEE (reference sequence). This CDR3 has 14 residues. CDR3 nucleotides: TGTGCCAGCAGCTCCGGACTAGCCGGAGAGACCCAGTACTTC. Amino acids: CASSSGLAGETQYF.

Many counts were recorded for this clone. This chain links TRBV14 with TRBJ2-1; D is tentatively TRBD1 or TRBD2 (5 bases each). Trimming shortened V by 4 bases and J by 13 bases, and 17 bases separated the two germline ends. The CDR3 extends over 13 amino acids. Germline assignment: CDR1 SGHDN and CDR2 FVKESK. The CDR3 is CASSPLWGGFQFF. The CDR3 DNA follows: TGTGCCAGCAGCCCCCTTTGGGGCGGGTTTCAGTTCTTC.

On this clone: The junction differs from germline at one of its ends, possibly a read error. V usage is TRBV27 and J usage is TRBJ2-7, with D tentatively TRBD2 (6 bases). Germline CDR1 MNHEY, CDR2 SMNVEV (reference sequence). The CDR3 spans 13 residues. CDR3 nucleotide sequence: TGTGCCAGCAGGGTCGGCGGGACCTACCAGCAGTACTTC. This sequence encodes CASRVGGTYQQYF.